The clone carrying this T cell receptor beta chain was observed a handful of times. The table came from immunoSEQ multiplex PCR; TCRdb's copy has only in-frame clones and leaves some out. The sample lists under 45,000 clones; 91% were seen once. This sample is part of a study of T cell changes during pregnancy in multiple sclerosis. Germline values: CDR1 LNHNV, CDR2 YYDKDF (reference sequence). The CDR3 sequence is 17 residues long. V was pared by 3 bases and J by 4 bases, with 22 bases between. Specimen: CD4+ T cells from peripheral blood mononuclear cells, collected in the second trimester of pregnancy. This sequence originates from a female donor in good health, enrolled as a control in a pregnancy study. This chain connects TRBV15 to TRBJ2-7, with a tentative D call TRBD1 (6 bases). This CDR3 reads CATSSGARLDSAYEQYF. The CDR3 nucleotides read TGTGCCACCAGCAGCGGGGCCCGCCTGGACAGTGCGTACGAGCAGTACTTC.